This T cell receptor (beta chain) is drawn from a study of control samples from healthy donors and cancer patients. The V end lost 4 bases, the J end lost 9 bases, and 16 bases lay between the germline ends. From germline, CDR1 is SGHVS and CDR2 FNYEAQ. The CDR3 sequence is 13 residues long. Assay used: immunoSEQ multiplex PCR; TCRdb lists only in-frame clones, some missing. The sample lists 110,000 to 150,000 clones, around 90% seen once, with around 4.6% in the top ten. This sequence originates from a man aged 30 to 45 in good health. Sequencing was performed on blood. The chain uses TRBV7-6 and TRBJ2-7; D could derive from TRBD1 or TRBD2 (6 bases each). CDR3 loop: CASSSRDTYRQYF. CDR3 DNA: TGTGCCAGCAGCTCGCGGGACACTTATCGGCAGTACTTC.